This is a list of T cell receptor beta chains from one sample in a study of blood T cell repertoires in COVID-19. Produced via immunoSEQ multiplex PCR; TCRdb's table is partial and in-frame only. The sample includes around 480,000 clones, about nine tenths of them seen just once. Material: peripheral blood. The source is a woman between 45 and 65 years old with COVID-19, enrolled during active disease. The CDR3 runs from the conserved cysteine through the conserved F or W. A D gene is named only where the DNA matches it firmly. Size is stated for part of the rows, as once, few or many counts, or as a class when the clone is expanded.

abundance: NA; v_gene: TRBV27; j_gene: TRBJ2-7; d_gene: TRBD1; CDR3aa: CASSLRDRGSYEQYF; CDR3nt: TGTGCCAGCAGTTTGAGGGACAGAGGCTCCTACGAGCAGTACTTC
abundance: NA; v_gene: TRBV6-4; j_gene: TRBJ2-1; d_gene: TRBD2; CDR3aa: CASRLAGGYNEQFF; CDR3nt: TGTGCCAGCAGACTAGCGGGGGGATACAATGAGCAGTTCTTC
abundance: NA; v_gene: TRBV30; j_gene: TRBJ1-6; d_gene: TRBD1; CDR3aa: CAWSMGQGDSPLHF; CDR3nt: TGTGCCTGGAGTATGGGACAGGGAGATTCACCCCTCCACTTT
abundance: NA; v_gene: TRBV6-6; j_gene: TRBJ1-5; d_gene: TRBD1; CDR3aa: CASSYPGQGINQPQHF; CDR3nt: TGTGCCAGCAGTTACCCGGGACAGGGTATCAATCAGCCCCAGCATTTT
abundance: NA; v_gene: TRBV9; j_gene: TRBJ2-3; d_gene: TRBD2; CDR3aa: CASSPDIAGGQDTQYF; CDR3nt: TGTGCCAGCAGCCCAGACATAGCGGGGGGGCAGGATACGCAGTATTTT
abundance: NA; v_gene: TRBV6-5; j_gene: TRBJ1-2; d_gene: NA; CDR3aa: CASSPSQISARGYTF; CDR3nt: TGTGCCAGCAGTCCCTCTCAGATTTCTGCTCGGGGGTACACCTTC
abundance: NA; v_gene: TRBV3-1/TRBV3-2; j_gene: TRBJ2-1; d_gene: NA; CDR3aa: CASSQTQDYNEQFF; CDR3nt: TGTGCCAGCAGCCAAACACAGGACTACAATGAGCAGTTCTTC
abundance: once; v_gene: TRBV5-1; j_gene: TRBJ2-3; d_gene: NA; CDR3aa: CASSLETRDTQYF; CDR3nt: TGCGCCAGCAGCTTGGAAACGCGGGATACGCAGTATTTT
abundance: NA; v_gene: TRBV24-1; j_gene: TRBJ2-1; d_gene: TRBD1; CDR3aa: CATSDTTGEWDEQFF; CDR3nt: TGTGCCACCAGTGACACGACAGGGGAATGGGATGAGCAGTTCTTC
abundance: NA; v_gene: TRBV29-1; j_gene: TRBJ2-1; d_gene: TRBD1; CDR3aa: CSVDRRLYNEQFF; CDR3nt: TGCAGCGTGGACAGGCGTCTCTACAATGAGCAGTTCTTC
abundance: NA; v_gene: TRBV5-6; j_gene: TRBJ1-2; d_gene: NA; CDR3aa: CASSLAGYGYTF; CDR3nt: TGTGCCAGCAGCTTGGCAGGGTATGGCTACACCTTC
abundance: NA; v_gene: TRBV28; j_gene: TRBJ2-2; d_gene: TRBD2; CDR3aa: CASSYPTSGGSYGELFF; CDR3nt: TGTGCCAGCAGTTACCCGACTAGCGGGGGGTCCTACGGGGAGCTGTTTTTT
abundance: NA; v_gene: TRBV27; j_gene: TRBJ2-1; d_gene: TRBD1; CDR3aa: CASSRRDRGIEFF; CDR3nt: TGTGCCAGCAGTCGACGGGACAGGGGGATAGAGTTCTTC
abundance: once; v_gene: TRBV19; j_gene: TRBJ1-1; d_gene: NA; CDR3aa: CASSSPDRTEAFF; CDR3nt: TGTGCCAGTAGTAGTCCTGACAGGACTGAAGCTTTCTTT
abundance: NA; v_gene: TRBV9; j_gene: TRBJ2-7; d_gene: TRBD2; CDR3aa: CASSPRAGLKYEQYF; CDR3nt: TGTGCCAGCAGCCCACGAGCGGGACTCAAATACGAGCAGTACTTC
abundance: NA; v_gene: TRBV30; j_gene: TRBJ1-3; d_gene: NA; CDR3aa: CAGGLNNGNTIYF; CDR3nt: TGTGCCGGGGGACTAAATAATGGAAACACCATATATTTT
abundance: NA; v_gene: TRBV2; j_gene: TRBJ1-1; d_gene: NA; CDR3aa: CASRISGITEAFF; CDR3nt: TGTGCCAGCAGGATCTCAGGGATCACTGAAGCTTTCTTT
abundance: NA; v_gene: TRBV9; j_gene: TRBJ2-2; d_gene: NA; CDR3aa: CASSVNFANTGELFF; CDR3nt: TGTGCCAGCAGCGTTAATTTCGCGAACACCGGGGAGCTGTTTTTT
abundance: NA; v_gene: TRBV30; j_gene: TRBJ1-5; d_gene: NA; CDR3aa: CAWSVHKEAQHF; CDR3nt: TGTGCCTGGAGTGTCCACAAGGAGGCCCAGCATTTT
abundance: NA; v_gene: TRBV27; j_gene: TRBJ1-1; d_gene: NA; CDR3aa: CASSLRQVRGNTEAFF; CDR3nt: TGTGCCAGCAGTTTACGACAGGTGAGGGGGAACACTGAAGCTTTCTTT
abundance: NA; v_gene: TRBV15; j_gene: TRBJ2-5; d_gene: NA; CDR3aa: CATRGGGETQYF; CDR3nt: TGTGCCACCAGAGGGGGTGGAGAGACCCAGTACTTC
abundance: NA; v_gene: TRBV3-1/TRBV3-2; j_gene: TRBJ2-7; d_gene: TRBD2; CDR3aa: CASSQDLQRGSSGEQYF; CDR3nt: TGTGCCAGCAGCCAAGATCTCCAGCGGGGGTCCTCCGGGGAGCAGTACTTC
abundance: NA; v_gene: TRBV2; j_gene: TRBJ1-4; d_gene: NA; CDR3aa: CASRREFNEKLFF; CDR3nt: TGTGCCAGCAGGCGGGAATTTAATGAAAAACTGTTTTTT
abundance: NA; v_gene: TRBV6-1; j_gene: TRBJ2-3; d_gene: NA; CDR3aa: CASSDSRVLTTDTQYF; CDR3nt: TGTGCCAGCAGTGATTCCAGGGTTCTCACCACAGATACGCAGTATTTT
abundance: NA; v_gene: TRBV6-5; j_gene: TRBJ1-1; d_gene: TRBD1; CDR3aa: CASRSTGNRAEAFF; CDR3nt: TGTGCCAGCAGATCGACAGGGAATAGGGCTGAAGCTTTCTTT
abundance: NA; v_gene: TRBV11-1; j_gene: TRBJ1-6; d_gene: NA; CDR3aa: CASSVLSYNSPLHF; CDR3nt: TGTGCCAGCAGCGTTCTTTCCTATAATTCACCCCTCCACTTT
abundance: few; v_gene: TRBV19; j_gene: TRBJ1-1; d_gene: TRBD1; CDR3aa: CASSMGQGGRETEAFF; CDR3nt: TGTGCCAGTAGTATGGGACAGGGAGGGCGGGAAACTGAAGCTTTCTTT